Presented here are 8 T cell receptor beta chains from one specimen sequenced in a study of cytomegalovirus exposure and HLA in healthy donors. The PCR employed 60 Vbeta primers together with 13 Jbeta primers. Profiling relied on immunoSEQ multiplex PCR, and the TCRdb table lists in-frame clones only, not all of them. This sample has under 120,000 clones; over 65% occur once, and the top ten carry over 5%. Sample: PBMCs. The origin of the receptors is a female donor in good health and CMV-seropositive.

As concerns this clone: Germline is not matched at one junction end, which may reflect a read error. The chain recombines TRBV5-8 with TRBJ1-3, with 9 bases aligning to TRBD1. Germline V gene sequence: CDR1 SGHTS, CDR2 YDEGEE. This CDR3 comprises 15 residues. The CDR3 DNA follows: TGTGCCGGCAGCTTGGGGACAGGGCCTGGAAACACCATATATTTT. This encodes CAGSLGTGPGNTIYF. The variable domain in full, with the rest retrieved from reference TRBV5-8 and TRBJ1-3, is EAGVTQSPTHLIKTRGQQATLRCSPISGHTSVYWYQQALGLGLQFLLWYDEGEERNRGNFPPRFSGRQFPNYSSELNVNALELEDSALYLCAGSLGTGPGNTIYFGEGSWLTVV.

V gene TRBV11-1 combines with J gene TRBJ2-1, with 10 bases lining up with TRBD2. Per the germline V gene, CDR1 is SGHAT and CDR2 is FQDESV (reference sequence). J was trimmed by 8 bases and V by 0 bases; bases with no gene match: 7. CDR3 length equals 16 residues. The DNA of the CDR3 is TGTGCCAGCAGCTTAGCGCTTCTAGCGGGAGCCCATGAGCAGTTCTTC. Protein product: CASSLALLAGAHEQFF.

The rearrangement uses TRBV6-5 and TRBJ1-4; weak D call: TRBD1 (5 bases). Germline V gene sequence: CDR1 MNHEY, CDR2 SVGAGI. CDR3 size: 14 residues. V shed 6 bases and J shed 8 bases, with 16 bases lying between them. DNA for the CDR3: TGTGCCAGCAGACAGACTCTCAACAGGGAAAAACTGTTTTTT. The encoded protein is CASRQTLNREKLFF.

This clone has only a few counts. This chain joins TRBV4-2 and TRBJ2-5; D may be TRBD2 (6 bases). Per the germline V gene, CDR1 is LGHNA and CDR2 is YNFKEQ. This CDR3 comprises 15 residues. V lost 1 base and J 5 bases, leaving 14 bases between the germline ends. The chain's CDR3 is CASSQGEASEETQYF. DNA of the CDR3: TGTGCCAGCAGCCAAGGGGAGGCTAGTGAGGAGACCCAGTACTTC.

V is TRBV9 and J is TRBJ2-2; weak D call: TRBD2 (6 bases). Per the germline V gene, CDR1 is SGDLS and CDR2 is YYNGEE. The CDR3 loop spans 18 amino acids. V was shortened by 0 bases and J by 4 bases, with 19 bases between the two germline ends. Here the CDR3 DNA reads TGTGCCAGCAGCGTAGCCCTGTGGACTACCAAAAGCACCGGGGAGCTGTTTTTT. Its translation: CASSVALWTTKSTGELFF.

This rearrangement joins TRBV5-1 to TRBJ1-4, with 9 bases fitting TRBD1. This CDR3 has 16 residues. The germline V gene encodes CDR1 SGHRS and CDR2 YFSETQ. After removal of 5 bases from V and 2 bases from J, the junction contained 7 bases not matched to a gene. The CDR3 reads CASSWTGVTTNEKLFF. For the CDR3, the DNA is TGCGCCAGCAGTTGGACAGGGGTAACGACTAATGAAAAACTGTTTTTT.

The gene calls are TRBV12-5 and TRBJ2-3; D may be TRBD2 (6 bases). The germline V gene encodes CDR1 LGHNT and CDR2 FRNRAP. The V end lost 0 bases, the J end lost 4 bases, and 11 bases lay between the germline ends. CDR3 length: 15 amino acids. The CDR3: CASGLVVGGPDTQYF. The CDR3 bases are TGTGCTAGTGGTTTGGTAGTTGGAGGGCCAGATACGCAGTATTTT.

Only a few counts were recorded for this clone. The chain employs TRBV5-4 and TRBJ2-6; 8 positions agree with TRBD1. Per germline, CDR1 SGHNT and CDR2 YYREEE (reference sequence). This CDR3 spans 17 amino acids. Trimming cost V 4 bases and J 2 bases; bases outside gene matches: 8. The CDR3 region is CASSLQIQGAGANVLTF. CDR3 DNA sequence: TGTGCCAGCAGCCTGCAAATACAGGGGGCTGGGGCCAACGTCCTGACTTTC.